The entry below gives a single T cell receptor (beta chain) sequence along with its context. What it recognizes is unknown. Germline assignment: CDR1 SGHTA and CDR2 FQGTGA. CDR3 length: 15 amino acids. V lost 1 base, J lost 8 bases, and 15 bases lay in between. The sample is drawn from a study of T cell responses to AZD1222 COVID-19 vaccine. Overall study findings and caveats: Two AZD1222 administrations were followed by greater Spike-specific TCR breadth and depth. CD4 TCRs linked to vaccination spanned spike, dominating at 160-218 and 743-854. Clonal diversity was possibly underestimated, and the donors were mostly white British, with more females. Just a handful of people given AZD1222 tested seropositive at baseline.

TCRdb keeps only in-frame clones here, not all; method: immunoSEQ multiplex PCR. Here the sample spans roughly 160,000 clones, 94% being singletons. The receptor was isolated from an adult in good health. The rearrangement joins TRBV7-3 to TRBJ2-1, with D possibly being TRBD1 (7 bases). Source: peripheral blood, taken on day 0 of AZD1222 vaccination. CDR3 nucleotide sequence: TGTGCCAGCAGCTTAAACCAGGGGGGTAGCTATGAGCAGTTCTTC. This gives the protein CASSLNQGGSYEQFF.